This T cell receptor beta chain comes out of a study of patients and donors after allogeneic stem cell transplantation (dated by TCRdb to 2018 to 2021). This clonotype occurred many times. Its antigen is not yet known. No base-level quality is on record; no much larger clone is a single base apart. Receptor libraries were prepared by RT-PCR. Instrument on record: NextSeq 550. The public reads were reanalyzed by TCRdb: fastp trimming at Q25, MiXCR alignment, in-frame beta chains only. When rows share a CDR3 protein, they turn into one entry using the most common DNA and genes. For this sample there are around 160,000 distinct CDR3 sequences; roughly 31% appear just once. In total, the top ten clones hold roughly 3.2% of the sample. The germline V gene specifies MNHEY as CDR1 and SVGAGI as CDR2. V lost 5 bases and J lost 4 bases; the stretch between them is 8 bases long. From the cysteine up to the phenylalanine, the CDR3 has a length of 13 residues. Left in the record is the CDR3 DNA by itself, 39 bases read in frame from the first base.

The rearranged segments are TRBV6-5 and TRBJ2-2, with TRBD1 perhaps the D gene, on 5 matching bases. Sequencing was carried out using blood, either unsorted or a sorted T cell fraction (not recorded which). This TCR came from a human donor who was either an allogeneic HSCT recipient or a stem cell or donor lymphocyte infusion donor (not recorded which). It is not recorded whose cells these are; they may come from a transplant donor. The nucleotide sequence is given as TGTGCCAGCAGTCGGACAACCACCGGGGAGCTGTTTTTT. It is translated as CASSRTTTGELFF.